A single sample gave rise to the 25 T cell receptor beta chains below, sequenced in a study of blood T cell repertoires in COVID-19. The table came from immunoSEQ multiplex PCR; TCRdb's copy has only in-frame clones and leaves some out. The sample gives about 200,000 clones, 70% to 90% of which show up once; about 5% is in the top ten. The sample was peripheral blood. The source is an elderly woman with acute or convalescent COVID-19.

Here the CDR3 reads CASSPIRDSPPYTF. Written as DNA, the CDR3 is TGTGCCAGCAGCCCCATCCGGGACAGTCCACCATACACCTTC. The chain joins TRBV6-5 to TRBJ1-2; 7 nucleotides align to TRBD1. The CDR3 is 14 residues long. J gave up 11 bases and V 6 bases, and 15 bases lay outside the gene matches. Germline values: CDR1 MNHEY, CDR2 SVGAGI.

This clone was counted between two and nine times. The rearrangement links TRBV10-3 to TRBJ1-2; 7 bases match TRBD1. Germline V gene lookup returns CDR1 ENHRY and CDR2 SYGVKD. The CDR3 is 18 residues long. J was trimmed by 2 bases and V by 1 base; bases with no gene match: 13. CDR3 region: CAISEFRDSSTKNYGYTF. The CDR3 DNA reads as TGTGCCATCAGTGAGTTCCGGGACAGCTCCACGAAAAACTATGGCTACACCTTC.

The chain is built from TRBV30 and TRBJ1-3; no clear D. The CDR3 runs to 13 residues. The V and J ends lost 1 base and 4 bases respectively, with 8 bases between them. In germline, CDR1 is GTSNPN, CDR2 SVGIG (reference sequence). The CDR3 sequence: CAWSDNRGNTIYF. CDR3 nucleotide sequence: TGTGCCTGGAGTGACAACAGAGGAAACACCATATATTTT.

This chain joins TRBV28 and TRBJ1-2; D is unresolved. With 10 bases removed from V and 4 bases from J, the gap between germline ends came to 13 bases. Per germline, CDR1 MDHEN and CDR2 SYDVKM. This CDR3 has 12 residues. The DNA for the CDR3 is TGTGCCATCTCACCCGGCGGCTATGGCTACACCTTC. Translation gives CAISPGGYGYTF.

The chain combines TRBV7-2 with TRBJ1-3; 7 bases agree with TRBD1. Germline V gene data show CDR1 as SGHTA and CDR2 as FQGNSA. V was pared by 4 bases and J by 0 bases, with 6 bases of the junction left unmatched. This CDR3 has 16 amino acids. This CDR3 is CASSSDRVDSGNTIYF. Here the CDR3 DNA reads TGTGCCAGCAGCTCTGACAGGGTAGACTCTGGAAACACCATATATTTT.

This clone is a singleton in its sample. The genes are TRBV10-3 and TRBJ2-3; D not certain. The germline V gene encodes CDR1 ENHRY and CDR2 SYGVKD. V was cut by 4 bases and J by 2 bases, with 7 bases left in between. The CDR3 sequence is 13 residues long. CDR3 residues: CAISAENTDTQYF. The CDR3 DNA sequence: TGTGCCATCAGTGCAGAAAACACAGATACGCAGTATTTT.

The chain employs TRBV6-1 and TRBJ2-7, with 8 bases identical to TRBD1. The CDR3 length is 18 residues. Germline V gene lookup returns CDR1 MNHNS and CDR2 SASEGT. V trimming: 0 bases; J trimming: 1 base; junction bases outside the gene matches: 11. CDR3 sequence reads: CASSEAHGRGQGSYEQYF. CDR3 DNA: TGTGCCAGCAGTGAAGCGCATGGACGCGGACAGGGATCCTACGAGCAGTACTTC.

For this clone: No DNA is shown, since the ends of the CDR3 on it are uncertain; the CDR3 is the one TCRdb lists. The chain employs TRBV30 and TRBJ1-5; the table's TRBD1 call for D was not verified on the DNA. CDR1 and CDR2 from the germline V gene are GTSNPN and SVGIG (reference sequence). The CDR3 numbers 13 amino acids, ends counted. CDR3 amino acids: CAWSEGVFSPSIF.

The rearrangement joins TRBV7-2 to TRBJ2-2, with D unresolved. Germline V gene data show CDR1 as SGHTA and CDR2 as FQGNSA. Trimming left V 7 bases short and J 0 bases short, with 9 bases between. The CDR3 is made up of 14 amino acids. CDR3: CASNASPNTGELFF. In DNA form, the CDR3 reads TGTGCCAGCAACGCGAGCCCGAACACCGGGGAGCTGTTTTTT.

The chain's CDR3 is CACPQGMNTEAFF. CDR3 bases: TGTGCCTGTCCACAGGGCATGAACACTGAAGCTTTCTTT. This chain joins TRBV30 and TRBJ1-1; maybe TRBD1 (6 bases). Trimming removed 6 bases at V and 0 bases at J, with 11 bases between. The CDR3 is made up of 13 amino acids. Germline values: CDR1 GTSNPN, CDR2 SVGIG (reference sequence).

The chain is built from TRBV27 and TRBJ1-5, with D possibly being TRBD1 (5 bases). This CDR3 is built from 16 residues. Trimming removed 5 bases at V and 1 base at J, with 15 bases between. CDR1 and CDR2 from the germline V gene are MNHEY and SMNVEV (reference sequence). The CDR3 spells CASSPLLGESNQPQHF. As DNA, the CDR3 is TGTGCCAGCAGTCCACTCCTAGGGGAAAGCAATCAGCCCCAGCATTTT.

V gene TRBV24-1 combines with J gene TRBJ2-5; 11 bases are a match to TRBD2. J gave up 2 bases and V 3 bases, and 7 bases lay outside the gene matches. This CDR3 region has 17 residues. Germline CDR1 KGHDR, CDR2 SFDVKD. CDR3 sequence: CATSDPRGTSGQETQYF. In nucleotides, the CDR3 is TGTGCCACCAGTGATCCGCGCGGGACTAGCGGACAAGAGACCCAGTACTTC.

This chain connects TRBV28 to TRBJ1-2; TRBD1 matches at 8 bases. V trimming: 2 bases; J trimming: 8 bases; junction bases outside the gene matches: 7. The length of the CDR3 is 14 residues. Germline CDR1 and CDR2: MDHEN and SYDVKM. In nucleotides, the CDR3 is TGTGCCAGCAGTTTAATGGCAGGGGGCAAGGGCTACACCTTC. The encoded protein is CASSLMAGGKGYTF.

This clone turned up a few times. The gene calls are TRBV2 and TRBJ1-2; no reliable D call. CDR1 and CDR2 from the germline V gene are SNHLY and FYNNEI. V was trimmed by 6 bases and J by 1 base, leaving 3 bases between them. The CDR3 runs 11 residues. The chain's CDR3 is CASSSNYGYTF. DNA of the CDR3: TGTGCCAGCAGCAGTAACTATGGCTACACCTTC.

The table lists this clone with a count of one. The chain recombines TRBV2 with TRBJ2-1, with a possible D match to TRBD2 (6 bases). This CDR3 has 15 residues. Germline lookup yields CDR1 SNHLY and CDR2 FYNNEI. The germline V and J ends were trimmed by 8 bases and 9 bases, with 23 bases remaining between them. DNA for the CDR3: TGTGCCAGCTCTCAAATATGGGACCACGGGGGTGAGCAGTTCTTC. Translating it yields CASSQIWDHGGEQFF.

The gene calls are TRBV7-2 and TRBJ2-1, with 12 bases aligning to TRBD2. After removal of 3 bases from V and 15 bases from J, the junction contained 6 bases not matched to a gene. Germline assignment: CDR1 SGHTA and CDR2 FQGNSA. The length of the CDR3 is 13 residues. The CDR3 DNA follows: TGTGCCAGCAGCTTTCGACTAGCGGGAGAGGGGTTCTTC. It yields the protein CASSFRLAGEGFF.

The chain is built from TRBV7-8 and TRBJ2-7; D remains unclear. The ends were cut back, 3 bases at V and 4 bases at J, with 7 bases in the middle. The CDR3 spans 12 residues. CDR1 and CDR2 from the germline V gene are SGHVS and FQNEAQ. In DNA form, the CDR3 reads TGTGCCAGCAGCTTGTCCGGTTACGAGCAGTACTTC. It encodes CASSLSGYEQYF.

This chain links TRBV28 with TRBJ1-5; the D is unclear. From germline, CDR1 is MDHEN and CDR2 SYDVKM. The CDR3 runs 15 residues. The ends were cut back, 6 bases at V and 7 bases at J, with 19 bases in the middle. The CDR3 here is CASSSGPRTRQPQHF. The CDR3, as DNA: TGTGCCAGCAGCAGCGGTCCCAGGACCCGACAGCCCCAGCATTTT. The full variable domain, with the rest looked up from reference TRBV28 and TRBJ1-5, is DVKVTQSSRYLVKRTGEKVFLECVQDMDHENMFWYRQDPGLGLRLIYFSYDVKMKEKGDIPEGYSVSREKKERFSLILESASTNQTSMYLCASSSGPRTRQPQHFGDGTRLSIL.

J is TRBJ2-1 and V is TRBV6-4; TRBD2 matches 10 bases. Germline CDR1 and CDR2: MRHNA and SNTAGT. This CDR3 spans 17 amino acids. Trimming removed 4 bases from V and 7 bases from J; junction bases left unmatched: 13. This CDR3 reads CASSVSSGSFGRNEQFF. CDR3 in DNA: TGTGCCAGCAGTGTCTCTAGCGGGAGTTTCGGGCGGAATGAGCAGTTCTTC.

The CDR3 DNA is TGTGCCAGCAGCTATGGAGGGGTGGGATACGAGCAGTACTTC. Protein product: CASSYGGVGYEQYF. This chain uses TRBV5-5 with TRBJ2-7; tentatively, D is TRBD2 (6 bases). The V end lost 3 bases, the J end lost 4 bases, and 14 bases lay between the germline ends. The CDR3 contains 14 residues. Germline V gene lookup returns CDR1 SGHKS and CDR2 YYEKEE (reference sequence).

The chain has TRBV10-1 and TRBJ1-1; no firm D call. Germline loops: CDR1 WNHNN, CDR2 SYGVQD (reference sequence). V lost 6 bases and J lost 4, with 18 bases in between. The CDR3 runs 15 residues. CDR3 in amino acids: CASREDLLGSTEAFF. DNA for the CDR3: TGCGCCAGCAGGGAGGACCTCCTTGGGAGCACTGAAGCTTTCTTT.

V and J are TRBV5-4 and TRBJ1-2, with a weak D call TRBD1 (6 bases). V lost 4 bases and J lost 0, with 13 bases in between. Germline CDR1 and CDR2: SGHNT and YYREEE (reference sequence). This CDR3 spans 15 amino acids. The chain's CDR3 is CASSPQGGANYGYTF. CDR3 bases: TGTGCCAGCAGCCCCCAAGGGGGAGCTAACTATGGCTACACCTTC.

The chain is built from TRBV27 and TRBJ1-1; possible D gene TRBD1, 5 bases. Between the trimmed V and J ends, which lost 4 bases and 2 bases, there was a span of 11 bases. This CDR3 contains 14 residues. From germline, CDR1 is MNHEY and CDR2 SMNVEV (reference sequence). The DNA of the CDR3 is TGTGCCAGCAGTTGGGGCCGAACCAACACTGAAGCTTTCTTT. Its protein is CASSWGRTNTEAFF.

About this clone itself: Its ends do not fully match the called genes, so a read error is possible. V and J are TRBV7-7 and TRBJ2-2; TRBD2 aligns across 13 bases. Germline CDR1 reads SSHAT; CDR2 reads FNYEAQ (reference sequence). CDR3 length: 21 residues. The CDR3 DNA follows: TGTGCTAGCAGCTTAGAAGCGACTAGCGGGAGGTTGGGGACGAACACCGGGGAGCTGTTTTTT. Translated, it gives CASSLEATSGRLGTNTGELFF.

V gene TRBV18 combines with J gene TRBJ1-1; weak D call: TRBD1 (5 bases). Trimming took off 2 bases at V and 4 bases at J, with 14 bases between the two ends. CDR1 is KGHSH, CDR2 LQKENI, per germline. The CDR3 spans 15 residues. The CDR3 nucleotides read TGTGCCAGCTCACCAATCGTAGGGGATGGCACTGAAGCTTTCTTT. Translating gives CASSPIVGDGTEAFF. The variable domain in full, completed from reference TRBV18 and TRBJ1-1, reads NAGVMQNPRHLVRRRGQEARLRCSPMKGHSHVYWYRQLPEEGLKFMVYLQKENIIDESGMPKERFSAEFPKEGPSILRIQQVVRGDSAAYFCASSPIVGDGTEAFFGQGTRLTVV.